Following are 26 T cell receptor beta chains from one sample sequenced in a study of shared clonotypes between healthy human individuals (dated by TCRdb to the early 2020s). Library construction relied on the immunoSEQ multiplex PCR assay. TCRdb provides this immuneACCESS table in a form limited to in-frame rearrangements. Some clones are lacking; in checked studies, under half of them reflect an unresolved V gene, and why the rest are absent is not known. In all, the sample holds about 1 million clones, and roughly 70% of those were seen once. The top ten clones comprise roughly 1.5% of the sample. Sequenced material: memory CD4+ T cells sorted from blood. The sample's cell subset or site label is to be understood as: CD45RA-negative fraction. Receptor source: a man in his late teens or twenties in good health.

CDR3 region: CASSPLRGKLGYEQYF. CDR3 nucleotide sequence: TGTGCCAGTAGTCCGCTCCGGGGGAAGTTGGGCTACGAGCAGTACTTC. The chain has TRBV19 and TRBJ2-7; a possible D gene is TRBD2 (6 bases). Germline assignment: CDR1 LNHDA and CDR2 SQIVND (reference sequence). The CDR3 length is 16 residues. V was trimmed by 5 bases and J by 3 bases, leaving 20 bases between them.

The rearrangement uses TRBV9 and TRBJ1-3; D is undetermined. V was pared by 2 bases and J by 2 bases, with 8 bases between. In germline, CDR1 is SGDLS, CDR2 YYNGEE. The CDR3 sequence is 14 residues long. CDR3 protein: CASSVDTAGNTIYF. CDR3 in DNA: TGTGCCAGCAGCGTCGACACGGCTGGAAACACCATATATTTT.

The CDR3 nucleotides read TGTGCCAGCAAACAAGGAAGGAGCTCCTATAATTCACCCCTCCACTTT. Its translation: CASKQGRSSYNSPLHF. V and J are TRBV28 and TRBJ1-6; D not certain. From germline, CDR1 is MDHEN and CDR2 SYDVKM. Between the trimmed V and J ends, which lost 7 bases and 0 bases, there was a span of 13 bases. There are 16 residues in the CDR3.

The rearrangement links TRBV30 to TRBJ2-1, with a weak D call TRBD1 (5 bases). CDR3 length equals 13 residues. The V gene lost 3 bases and the J gene lost 6 bases, with 12 bases spanning the gap. Germline CDR1 and CDR2: GTSNPN and SVGIG (reference sequence). The CDR3 DNA sequence: TGTGCCTGGAGATGGGGTAGGGGCAATGAGCAGTTCTTC. Amino acids: CAWRWGRGNEQFF.

The V and J genes are TRBV19 and TRBJ2-2; TRBD2 matches at 8 bases. Germline V gives CDR1 LNHDA, CDR2 SQIVND (reference sequence). V shed 5 bases and J 8 bases; nucleotides not matched to a gene: 7. The CDR3 loop spans 14 amino acids. This CDR3 reads CASSSGLAGGELFF. CDR3 in DNA: TGTGCCAGTAGTTCCGGACTAGCAGGGGGGGAGCTGTTTTTT.

The gene calls are TRBV7-2 and TRBJ2-1, with 10 positions matching TRBD2. CDR3 length: 12 amino acids. Germline values: CDR1 SGHTA, CDR2 FQGNSA. V lost 5 bases, J lost 16 bases, and 8 bases stayed unmatched. DNA of the CDR3: TGTGCCAGCAGCACGACAGCGGGGGGGCTATTCTTC. Its translation: CASSTTAGGLFF.

The chain joins TRBV7-3 to TRBJ1-5, with 9 bases aligning to TRBD1. The CDR3 runs 17 residues. Germline V gene data show CDR1 as SGHTA and CDR2 as FQGTGA. The V segment lost 2 bases and the J segment 2 bases; nucleotides outside the gene matches: 7. The CDR3 protein is CASSLWTGDGGNQPQHF. CDR3 nucleotides: TGTGCCAGCAGCTTATGGACAGGGGACGGCGGCAATCAGCCCCAGCATTTT.

The V and J genes are TRBV30 and TRBJ1-3; D may be TRBD1 (5 bases). The V and J ends lost 0 bases and 0 bases respectively, with 9 bases between them. The CDR3 totals 15 residues. CDR1 GTSNPN and CDR2 SVGIG come from the germline V gene (reference sequence). As DNA, the CDR3 is TGTGCCTGGAGTGTTGGGAGGGGCTCTGGAAACACCATATATTTT. Residues: CAWSVGRGSGNTIYF.

The chain recombines TRBV4-3 with TRBJ2-3; 11 bases match TRBD2. Trimming at V came to 0 bases and at J to 2 bases, leaving 7 bases not matched to a gene. From germline, CDR1 is LGHNA and CDR2 YSLEER. The CDR3 covers 18 residues. The DNA for the CDR3 is TGCGCCAGCAGCCAAGATGGGAAACTAGCGGGAGTCACAGATACGCAGTATTTT. Protein: CASSQDGKLAGVTDTQYF.

Regarding this clone: This sample also contains other DNA sequences that code for the same CDR3. The chain links TRBV5-1 to TRBJ2-7; D not resolved. V gave up 4 bases and J gave up 1 base, with 12 bases separating them. This CDR3 region has 14 residues. Germline CDR1 reads SGHRS; CDR2 reads YFSETQ. The CDR3 here is CASSPSGGSYEQYF. The CDR3 DNA sequence: TGCGCCAGCAGCCCCTCAGGTGGGTCCTACGAGCAGTACTTC.

The chain couples TRBV9 to TRBJ2-2, with 12 bases lining up with TRBD1. The CDR3 has 17 residues. Germline V lookup: CDR1 SGDLS, CDR2 YYNGEE. J gave up 6 bases and V 2 bases, and 8 bases lay outside the gene matches. CDR3 bases: TGTGCCAGCAGCGTTAGAGCGGGACAGGGGGCCGCCGGGGAGCTGTTTTTT. It translates to CASSVRAGQGAAGELFF.

The chain combines TRBV27 with TRBJ2-1; 7 nucleotides align to TRBD2. Germline loops: CDR1 MNHEY, CDR2 SMNVEV (reference sequence). V gave up 5 bases and J gave up 5 bases; unmatched junction bases: 12. This CDR3 has 16 amino acids. CDR3 residues: CASSNQLRGVHNEQFF. The CDR3 region has the DNA TGTGCCAGCAGTAATCAGCTCCGGGGGGTCCACAATGAGCAGTTCTTC.

This clone came up many times. The rearrangement links TRBV10-3 to TRBJ1-2; D perhaps matches TRBD1 (6 bases). This CDR3 contains 13 residues. Germline V gene lookup returns CDR1 ENHRY and CDR2 SYGVKD. The germline V and J ends were trimmed by 6 bases and 8 bases, with 16 bases remaining between them. CDR3 region: CAIRGDIASGYTF. Here the CDR3 DNA reads TGTGCCATCAGGGGGGACATCGCCTCGGGCTACACCTTC.

Worth noting for this clone: Other DNA sequences in the sample encode the same CDR3. The chain employs TRBV5-4 and TRBJ2-2; D remains unclear. The germline V and J ends were trimmed by 0 bases and 2 bases, with 8 bases remaining between them. This CDR3 spans 15 amino acids. CDR1 is SGHNT and CDR2 is YYREEE in the germline V gene (reference sequence). The CDR3 DNA reads as TGTGCCAGCAGCTTGGCGGTAGGAAACACCGGGGAGCTGTTTTTT. Its protein product is CASSLAVGNTGELFF.

This clone was observed a handful of times. The V gene is TRBV30, the J gene TRBJ1-1, with D unresolved. Trimming stripped 2 bases from V and 1 base from J, with 11 bases between. Per germline, CDR1 GTSNPN and CDR2 SVGIG (reference sequence). This CDR3 is 14 amino acids long. CDR3 nucleotides: TGTGCCTGGAGTTATCAAGGGAGGAACACTGAAGCTTTCTTT. Amino acid sequence: CAWSYQGRNTEAFF.

The chain employs TRBV2 and TRBJ1-2, with TRBD1 identical over 7 bases. The trim removed 9 bases at V and 13 bases at J, leaving 17 bases unmatched. Germline V gene lookup returns CDR1 SNHLY and CDR2 FYNNEI. The CDR3 is 13 residues long. The CDR3 nucleotides read TGTGCCAGTTGGGGACAGAACTCAAAGGGGGGCACCTTC. Encoded protein: CASWGQNSKGGTF.

This clone was picked up one time. The rearrangement links TRBV7-9 to TRBJ2-2; D is possibly TRBD2 (5 bases). In germline, CDR1 is SEHNR, CDR2 FQNEAQ (reference sequence). The CDR3 extends over 16 amino acids. V lost 5 bases and J 0 bases, leaving 13 bases between the germline ends. The chain's CDR3 is CASSALRRTNTGELFF. The CDR3 region has the DNA TGTGCCAGCAGCGCCCTAAGGAGGACGAACACCGGGGAGCTGTTTTTT.

The J gene is TRBJ2-7, the V gene TRBV7-2, with 11 positions matching TRBD2. The CDR3 covers 16 residues. V lost 1 base, J lost 5 bases, and 7 bases stayed unmatched. Germline V gene data show CDR1 as SGHTA and CDR2 as FQGNSA. The CDR3 loop reads CASSLVGTSGRNEQYF. The CDR3 nucleotides read TGTGCCAGCAGCTTAGTCGGGACTAGCGGAAGAAACGAGCAGTACTTC. The full variable domain, with the rest looked up from reference TRBV7-2 and TRBJ2-7, is GAGVSQSPSNKVTEKGKDVELRCDPISGHTALYWYRQSLGQGLEFLIYFQGNSAPDKSGLPSDRFSAERTGGSVSTLTIQRTQQEDSAVYLCASSLVGTSGRNEQYFGPGTRLTVT.

V gene TRBV11-2 combines with J gene TRBJ1-6, with D uncertain. The germline CDR1 and CDR2 sequences are SGHAT and FQNNGV. Trimming left V 7 bases short and J 10 bases short, with 14 bases between. CDR3 size: 13 residues. This CDR3 is CASTNSPDSPLHF. The DNA for the CDR3 is TGTGCCAGCACAAACTCTCCAGACTCACCCCTCCACTTT.

The chain is built from TRBV7-9 and TRBJ2-2; TRBD2 matches 7 bases. The V gene end was trimmed by 0 bases and the J gene end by 7 bases; junction bases not matched to a gene: 2. Germline CDR1 and CDR2: SEHNR and FQNEAQ (reference sequence). The length of the CDR3 is 14 residues. The CDR3 nucleotides are TGTGCCAGCAGCTTAGCGTGGACTAGCGGGGAGCTGTTTTTT. This sequence encodes CASSLAWTSGELFF.

V usage is TRBV10-2 and J usage is TRBJ2-7, with D possibly matching TRBD1 (6 bases). CDR3 length: 13 residues. The ends were cut back, 4 bases at V and 2 bases at J, with 9 bases in the middle. Germline V gives CDR1 WSHSY, CDR2 SAAADI. Here the CDR3 DNA reads TGCGCCAGCAGTGTACAGGGCGCCTACGAGCAGTACTTC. Protein: CASSVQGAYEQYF.

The chain combines TRBV11-3 with TRBJ2-1; 10 bases align to TRBD2. V gave up 3 bases and J gave up 13 bases; unmatched junction bases: 9. The CDR3 is 14 amino acids. Germline CDR1 is SGHNT and CDR2 is YENEEA. The CDR3 DNA follows: TGTGCCAGCAGCTTTGCTAGCGGGAGCACCCAACAGTTCTTC. Its translation is CASSFASGSTQQFF.

The table lists this clone with many counts. CDR3 loop: CASSTPLYEQYF. For the CDR3, the DNA is TGTGCCAGCAGCACACCGCTCTACGAGCAGTACTTC. This rearrangement joins TRBV6-5 to TRBJ2-7; no clear D gene. The V gene lost 6 bases and the J gene lost 3 bases, with 9 bases spanning the gap. There are 12 residues in the CDR3. Germline assignment: CDR1 MNHEY and CDR2 SVGAGI.

This clone was detected only a few times. This rearrangement joins TRBV6-5 to TRBJ1-2; no clear D. V was shortened by 7 bases and J by 3 bases, with 15 bases between the two germline ends. The length of the CDR3 is 14 residues. The germline V gene encodes CDR1 MNHEY and CDR2 SVGAGI. CDR3 DNA: TGTGCCAGCACCACCGGGGTGGCCGACTATGGCTACACCTTC. Its protein product is CASTTGVADYGYTF.

V and J are TRBV19 and TRBJ1-2; D gene uncertain. CDR1 is LNHDA, CDR2 SQIVND, per germline (reference sequence). V was pared by 7 bases and J by 4 bases, with 16 bases between. There are 14 residues in the CDR3. CDR3 bases: TGTGCCAGTAAACCCCAGACCCACCGCTATGGCTACACCTTC. This codes for CASKPQTHRYGYTF.

The V and J genes are TRBV4-3 and TRBJ2-1; TRBD2 agrees at 8 bases. Germline CDR1 LGHNA, CDR2 YSLEER. V shed 3 bases and J 6 bases; nucleotides not matched to a gene: 7. This CDR3 region has 15 residues. The DNA for the CDR3 is TGCGCCAGCAGCCATCAGCGGGAGTCCCTCAATGAGCAGTTCTTC. This encodes CASSHQRESLNEQFF.